The 21 T cell receptor beta chains listed next were all sequenced from one sample in a study of blood T cell repertoires in COVID-19. The protocol was immunoSEQ multiplex PCR, while the TCRdb copy is restricted to in-frame clones and leaves out a portion. The sample consists of over 150,000 clones, roughly 87% of them appearing once. The sequenced sample was peripheral blood. All receptors come from a woman aged 55-69 years who had recovered from COVID-19.

This clone was counted between two and nine times. The chain couples TRBV5-1 to TRBJ1-2; a possible D gene is TRBD1 (5 bases). CDR3 length: 12 amino acids. The ends were cut back, 4 bases at V and 8 bases at J, with 12 bases in the middle. Germline V gene data show CDR1 as SGHRS and CDR2 as YFSETQ. DNA for the CDR3: TGCGCCAGCAGCCCAGGGATGGGAGGCTACACCTTC. Encoded protein: CASSPGMGGYTF.

The rearrangement uses TRBV29-1 and TRBJ2-7, with D possibly TRBD1 on 5 matching bases. Trimming took off 7 bases at V and 6 bases at J, with 13 bases between the two ends. This CDR3 has 11 residues. The germline V gene encodes CDR1 SQVTM and CDR2 ANQGSEA. CDR3 nucleotides: TGCAGCGCGGGTGGGGCAGCCGAGCAGTACTTC. Protein product: CSAGGAAEQYF.

V gene TRBV24-1 combines with J gene TRBJ2-3; a weak D match, TRBD1 (7 bases). Germline V CDR1 and CDR2: KGHDR, SFDVKD. CDR3 length: 14 amino acids. Trimming cost V 9 bases and J 4 bases, with 16 bases left between them. In DNA form, the CDR3 reads TGTGCCACCGCAGACCAGGGGGGCCCAGATACGCAGTATTTT. Protein sequence: CATADQGGPDTQYF.

The V and J genes are TRBV3-1 (or the pseudogene TRBV3-2) and TRBJ1-1, with TRBD1 identical over 8 bases. Germline loops: CDR1 LGHDT, CDR2 YNNKEL (reference sequence). V dropped 2 bases and J dropped 8; count of bases not matched to a gene: 10. The CDR3 contains 15 residues. The DNA for the CDR3 is TGTGCCAGCAGCCAACTTACTACCCGACAGGGGGAAGCTTTCTTT. This sequence encodes CASSQLTTRQGEAFF.

The chain carries TRBV28 and TRBJ2-7; 10 bases match TRBD1. The CDR3 consists of 17 residues. The junction had 15 bases not matched to a gene; V was cut back by 5 bases and J by 5 bases. Germline loops: CDR1 MDHEN, CDR2 SYDVKM. The CDR3 DNA sequence: TGTGCCAGCAGTGTCCCCTTTGGGACAGGGGTTGTTAACGAGCAGTACTTC. The encoded protein is CASSVPFGTGVVNEQYF.

The rearrangement links TRBV19 to TRBJ1-2, with D possibly TRBD1 on 5 matching bases. The CDR3 has 14 residues. V was clipped by 7 bases and J by 4 bases, with 16 bases between them. CDR1 LNHDA and CDR2 SQIVND come from the germline V gene (reference sequence). CDR3 nucleotides: TGTGCCAGTAACGATCCCCTAAGGGGCTATGGCTACACCTTC. Translating gives CASNDPLRGYGYTF.

This clone was counted once. The gene calls are TRBV18 and TRBJ2-3; tentatively, D is TRBD1 (5 bases). CDR1 is KGHSH, CDR2 LQKENI, per germline. Trimming stripped 1 base from V and 1 base from J, with 12 bases between. The CDR3 totals 16 residues. The CDR3 loop is CASSPLSDKGTDTQYF. As DNA, the CDR3 is TGTGCCAGCTCACCACTCTCGGACAAGGGCACAGATACGCAGTATTTT.

The genes are TRBV2 and TRBJ1-5; TRBD1 matches at 7 bases. Germline CDR1 and CDR2: SNHLY and FYNNEI. This CDR3 region has 15 residues. V was pared by 3 bases and J by 7 bases, with 9 bases of the junction left unmatched. The CDR3 here is CASSDDRAGGQPQHF. The CDR3 region has the DNA TGTGCCAGCAGTGACGACAGGGCCGGTGGGCAGCCCCAGCATTTT.

V usage is TRBV5-1 and J usage is TRBJ2-7; tentative D call: TRBD1 (5 bases). Germline V gives CDR1 SGHRS, CDR2 YFSETQ. The CDR3 covers 14 residues. Trimming removed 0 bases from V and 6 bases from J, with 13 bases in between. The DNA of the CDR3 is TGCGCCAGCAGCTTGGGACAGACCGAAAGCGAGCAGTACTTC. It codes for CASSLGQTESEQYF.

The gene calls are TRBV28 and TRBJ2-3, with 14 bases identical to TRBD2. Trimming took 4 bases from V and 5 from J; bases not matched to a gene: 5. The CDR3 is 16 amino acids. Germline assignment: CDR1 MDHEN and CDR2 SYDVKM. CDR3 coding DNA: TGTGCCAGCAGTTCCAGGACTAGCGGGGGGCTAGATACGCAGTATTTT. Translation gives CASSSRTSGGLDTQYF.

The chain has TRBV30 and TRBJ2-1; TRBD1 agrees at 8 bases. Per germline, CDR1 GTSNPN and CDR2 SVGIG (reference sequence). Trimming cost V 2 bases and J 8 bases; bases outside gene matches: 2. CDR3 length: 12 residues. CDR3 sequence (DNA): TGTGCCTGGAGTCCAGGGGGCGATGAGCAGTTCTTC. Translation gives CAWSPGGDEQFF.

This chain connects TRBV12-2 to TRBJ2-3; the D call in the table, TRBD2, was not verified against the DNA. TRBV12-2 is a documented pseudogene. This CDR3 spans 15 amino acids. The CDR3 reads CASRLASSHTDTQYF. The CDR3 DNA follows: TGTGCAAGTCGCTTAGCTAGCTCCCACACAGATACGCAGTATTTT.

The V call is TRBV19, the J call TRBJ2-5; D gene ambiguous. Germline lookup yields CDR1 LNHDA and CDR2 SQIVND (reference sequence). The V end was cut by 5 bases, the J end by 5 bases, with 15 bases between. The CDR3 covers 14 residues. For the CDR3, the DNA is TGTGCCAGTAGTTTGGGCACCTCGCCGGAGACCCAGTACTTC. The encoded protein is CASSLGTSPETQYF.

This rearrangement joins TRBV5-1 to TRBJ1-3; D might be TRBD1 (5 bases). The CDR3 runs 15 residues. V was cut by 0 bases and J by 3 bases, with 10 bases left in between. The V gene's germline CDR1 is SGHRS and CDR2 YFSETQ. The CDR3 DNA reads as TGCGCCAGCAGCTTGGACGGGGGTGATGGAAACACCATATATTTT. It translates to CASSLDGGDGNTIYF.

J is TRBJ2-5 and V is TRBV9; 11 bases are shared with TRBD2. The CDR3 extends over 15 amino acids. V was clipped by 0 bases and J by 4 bases; unmatched bases: 2. Germline V gives CDR1 SGDLS, CDR2 YYNGEE. CDR3 DNA sequence: TGTGCCAGCAGCGTAGCTCTAGCGGGGGGAGAGACCCAGTACTTC. Translation gives CASSVALAGGETQYF.

This clone was observed a single time. CDR3 nucleotides: TGTGCCAGCTCACCGCGACAGGGTTTTTGGGAGACCCAGTACTTC. Its translation is CASSPRQGFWETQYF. The genes are TRBV18 and TRBJ2-5, with 7 bases that match TRBD1. The germline V gene encodes CDR1 KGHSH and CDR2 LQKENI. This CDR3 contains 15 residues. V trimming: 3 bases; J trimming: 5 bases; junction bases outside the gene matches: 9.

V and J are TRBV7-3 and TRBJ2-1; 8 bases match TRBD2. Unmatched junction bases numbered 2, after V lost 1 base and J lost 3 bases. Germline values: CDR1 SGHTA, CDR2 FQGTGA. The CDR3 is 15 amino acids. The CDR3 region has the DNA TGTGCCAGCAGCTTAAGCGGGGGGAGCTACAATGAGCAGTTCTTC. Protein: CASSLSGGSYNEQFF.

This clone was observed a single time. The chain recombines TRBV30 with TRBJ1-1, with 9 bases fitting TRBD1. CDR1 is GTSNPN, CDR2 SVGIG, per germline (reference sequence). V trimming: 2 bases; J trimming: 11 bases; junction bases outside the gene matches: 6. The CDR3 length is 12 residues. Here the CDR3 reads CAWSSPGTGAFF. The CDR3 DNA sequence: TGTGCCTGGAGTTCTCCCGGGACAGGGGCTTTCTTT.

The chain has TRBV27 and TRBJ2-1; 11 nucleotides line up with TRBD2. Trimming took 4 bases from V and 0 from J; bases not matched to a gene: 5. The CDR3 has 17 amino acids. Germline CDR1 MNHEY, CDR2 SMNVEV (reference sequence). The CDR3 region is CASSSRLAGTSYNEQFF. The DNA of the CDR3 is TGTGCCAGCAGTTCCCGACTAGCGGGGACCTCCTACAATGAGCAGTTCTTC.

The chain recombines TRBV5-1 with TRBJ2-5; perhaps TRBD2 as D (6 bases). Trimming shortened V by 4 bases and J by 2 bases, and 9 bases separated the two germline ends. Germline values: CDR1 SGHRS, CDR2 YFSETQ. This CDR3 has 13 amino acids. This CDR3 is CASSAGPQETQYF. The DNA of the CDR3 is TGCGCCAGCAGCGCGGGACCACAAGAGACCCAGTACTTC.

The gene calls are TRBV4-1 and TRBJ2-3; 11 nucleotides line up with TRBD2. Germline V gives CDR1 MGHRA, CDR2 YSYEKL. V dropped 4 bases and J dropped 3; count of bases not matched to a gene: 12. The CDR3 has 18 residues. The CDR3 DNA reads as TGCGCCAGCAGCCGTACCCACTTACTAGCGGGGGCTACAGATACGCAGTATTTT. This gives the protein CASSRTHLLAGATDTQYF.